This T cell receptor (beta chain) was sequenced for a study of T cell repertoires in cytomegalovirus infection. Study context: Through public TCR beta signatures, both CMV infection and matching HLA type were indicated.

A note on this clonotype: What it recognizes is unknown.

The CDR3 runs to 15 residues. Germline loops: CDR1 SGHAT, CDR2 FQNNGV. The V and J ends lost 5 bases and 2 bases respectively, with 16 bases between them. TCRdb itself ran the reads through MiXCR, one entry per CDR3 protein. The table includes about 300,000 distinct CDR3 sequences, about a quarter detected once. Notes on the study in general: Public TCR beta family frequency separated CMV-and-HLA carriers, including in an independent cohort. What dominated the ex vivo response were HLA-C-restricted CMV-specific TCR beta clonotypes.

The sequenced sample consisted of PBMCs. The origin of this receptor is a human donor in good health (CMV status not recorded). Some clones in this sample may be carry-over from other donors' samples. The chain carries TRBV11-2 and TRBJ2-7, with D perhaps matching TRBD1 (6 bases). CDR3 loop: CASSLNRDTPYEQYF. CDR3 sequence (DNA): TGTGCCAGCAGCCTTAACCGGGACACCCCCTACGAGCAGTACTTC.